The sample holds a few counts of the clone carrying this T cell receptor beta chain. The target antigen is unknown. V dropped 6 bases and J dropped 4; count of bases not matched to a gene: 8. Germline assignment: CDR1 SQVTM and CDR2 ANQGSEA. CDR3 length equals 13 residues. Every sampled donor was Caucasian and healthy. This record belongs to a study of identical twins. Study findings and constraints: Invariant cells of the MAIT and iNKT types might have partly distorted the zero-insertion analyses. Cord blood beta clonotypes present at high abundance carried fewer insertions; no such pattern appeared in memory repertoires.

TCRdb passed the 5' RACE reads through MiXCR, listing each CDR3 protein once. The sample yields 510,000 or so distinct CDR3 sequences, approximately 16% seen once. These data also featured in a second study, about yellow fever vaccine responses in identical twins. From that second work: Each twin's T cell response to the vaccine was reported to look partly convergent and partly personalized.

The chain has TRBV29-1 and TRBJ1-2, with 7 bases that match TRBD1. The TCR sequence derives from a woman younger than 35 in good health. The sequencing sample was made of CD4+ T cells sorted from blood. The CDR3 reads CSVGLTGTYGYTF. The CDR3 nucleotides read TGCAGCGTGGGGTTGACAGGGACCTATGGCTACACCTTC.